Sequencing of this T cell receptor beta chain was carried out in a study of blood T cell dynamics during melanoma immunotherapy (dated by TCRdb to the early 2020s). A note on the overall study: Patients had metastatic melanoma and received first-line pembrolizumab or nivolumab plus ipilimumab as standard of care in the United Kingdom. To identify early correlates of response, the study profiled peripheral T cell receptor repertoires in patients with metastatic melanoma before and after one cycle of checkpoint inhibitor therapy. A training cohort was formed from consecutive patients, and a further independent group of patients from the same centre was pooled into an external validation set.

Reading the germline V gene gives CDR1 SGHTA and CDR2 FQGTGA. Measured from the cysteine to the phenylalanine, the CDR3 is 12 residues long. Only the CDR3 DNA stays, 36 bases, in frame from base 1. At the junction V is shortened by 5 bases and J by 1 base, with 5 bases in between. The sample's time point label, decoded: week 3, after first cycle of checkpoint inhibitor. Blood samples were taken at two points: before treatment (T0) and at week 3 (W3), which came after the first cycle of checkpoint blockade. Except for a couple of patients with rapid clinical progression, response was assessed 12 weeks after the first infusion by RECIST 1.1; disease control meant complete response, partial response or stable disease. Any patient who had received prior systemic cancer treatment, was on concomitant immunosuppressant therapy or had synchronous other active malignancies was excluded. To track both circulating cells and T cell turnover, TCR beta was sequenced from bulk PBMC as well as from plasma cell-free DNA. Lymphoprep and SepMate tubes were used to isolate PBMC from blood, and red cell lysis was then performed. QIAamp DNA Blood Mini kits were used to extract DNA from PBMC and sorted T cell subsets.

The investigation overall reported the following: The relatively small sample size was acknowledged as something that could potentially limit how far the results can be generalized. Unlike progressors, patients who went on to achieve disease control showed a bifurcated reorganization of the PBMC repertoire at W3, with either increased clonality or increased diversity. The study could not determine whether the T cell clones driving repertoire changes were melanoma-specific or reflected general immune activation.

With respect to this clone: Its antigen has not been determined. Within one base of it there is no much larger clone, and no base qualities were kept.

Every bulk PBMC sample had a fixed 350 ng of DNA loaded. TCR beta CDR3 sequences were amplified from genomic DNA using the immunoSEQ TCRb Assay kit according to manufacturer instructions. The KAPA Library Quantification Kit for Illumina platforms was used to quantify pooled libraries by qPCR. Pooled libraries were sequenced on an Illumina NextSeq 500, clustered at roughly 0.6-1.1 pM. From the authors' description of their analysis: TCR data were analyzed using immunoSEQ ANALYZER and the R LymphoSeq package. A rearrangement efficiency score was calculated as productive divided by the sum of productive and non-productive CDR3 sequences. Clonality was assessed using the Gini coefficient and diversity using the Renyi index at alpha=1, with pairwise comparisons between timepoints within each patient. In LymphoSeq, clonal relatedness was computed using an edit distance of 3, and repertoire similarity was computed using the Bhattacharyya coefficient. Linear discriminant analysis on week-3 changes in clonality and diversity was built with the R MASS and caret packages to classify response. TCRdb re-hosts the immuneACCESS table, in-frame sequences only. Its copies lack some clones; in the studies checked, an unresolved V gene accounts for under half of them, and the cause for the rest is not known. The V and J calls and the clone size are those of that table, but D and trimming were determined from the DNA. The sample yields roughly 12,000 clones; roughly 80% were counted once. The top ten clonotypes cover roughly 15% of the sample.

This clonotype was obtained from a human donor with melanoma. The chain joins TRBV7-3 to TRBJ1-2; no D gene is confidently identified. Source: blood, taken from a patient treated with checkpoint blockade. The CDR3 region reads CASSPYNYGYTF. The DNA sequence is given as TGTGCCAGCAGCCCGTATAACTATGGCTACACCTTC.